The clone carrying this T cell receptor (beta chain) has a count of ten or more. As yet, its antigen is unknown. V trimming: 7 bases; J trimming: 5 bases; junction bases outside the gene matches: 8. Germline CDR1 SNHLY, CDR2 FYNNEI. This CDR3 spans 14 amino acids. The sample belongs to a study of glioma-infiltrating T cells. Study-level results: Non-neoplastic patients had below-expected tissue-blood divergence, while all gliomas exceeded expectation. Only very few CDR3 sequences appeared in both tissue and blood.

Amplification of TCR alpha and beta CDR3 regions from RNA used iRepertoire nested multiplex PCR. Input was about 85-450 ng of tissue mRNA or PBMC total RNA. TCRdb analysed the multiplex PCR reads with MiXCR anew, one entry per CDR3 protein. The sample lists about 130,000 distinct CDR3 sequences, about 25% occurring once. This chain connects TRBV2 to TRBJ1-5; 7 nucleotides match TRBD1. The sequence came from a human donor with low-grade glioma or glioblastoma, undergoing nonglioma brain surgery, or in good health (not recorded which). Sequencing was done on a sample of glioma tissue, nonneoplastic brain tissue, or PBMCs (not recorded which). CDR3 amino acids: CASTERDRDQPQHF. The CDR3 nucleotides are TGTGCCAGCACCGAAAGGGACAGAGATCAGCCCCAGCATTTT.